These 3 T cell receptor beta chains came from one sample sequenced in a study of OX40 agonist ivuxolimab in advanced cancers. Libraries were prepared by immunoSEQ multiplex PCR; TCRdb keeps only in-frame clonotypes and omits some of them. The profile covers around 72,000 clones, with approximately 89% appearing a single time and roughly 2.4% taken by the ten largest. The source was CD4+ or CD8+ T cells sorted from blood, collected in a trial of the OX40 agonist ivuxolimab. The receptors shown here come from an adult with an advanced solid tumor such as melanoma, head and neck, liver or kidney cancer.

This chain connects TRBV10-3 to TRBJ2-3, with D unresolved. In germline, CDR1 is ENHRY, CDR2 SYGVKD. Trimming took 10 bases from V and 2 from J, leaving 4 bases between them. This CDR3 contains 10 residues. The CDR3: CATATDTQYF. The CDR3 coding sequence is TGTGCCACCGCCACAGATACGCAGTATTTT.

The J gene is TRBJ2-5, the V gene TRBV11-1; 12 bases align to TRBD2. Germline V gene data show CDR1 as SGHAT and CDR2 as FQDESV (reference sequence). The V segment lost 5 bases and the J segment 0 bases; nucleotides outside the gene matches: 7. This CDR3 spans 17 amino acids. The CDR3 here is CASSLGLAGRYQETQYF. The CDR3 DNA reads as TGTGCCAGCAGCCTCGGACTAGCGGGAAGGTACCAAGAGACCCAGTACTTC.

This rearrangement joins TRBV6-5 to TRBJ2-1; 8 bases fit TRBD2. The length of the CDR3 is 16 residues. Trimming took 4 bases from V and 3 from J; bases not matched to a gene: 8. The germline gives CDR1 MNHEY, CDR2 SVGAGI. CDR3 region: CASSSRYSGNYNEQFF. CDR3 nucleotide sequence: TGTGCCAGCAGTTCCCGATATAGCGGGAACTACAATGAGCAGTTCTTC.